These 30 T cell receptor beta chains came from one sample sequenced in a study of T cell changes during pregnancy in multiple sclerosis. TCRdb keeps only in-frame clones here, not all; method: immunoSEQ multiplex PCR. The data show about 35,000 clones, nearly 95% seen once. The input for sequencing was CD4+ T cells from peripheral blood mononuclear cells, taken in the third trimester of pregnancy. The receptors derive from a female donor in good health, enrolled as a control in a pregnancy study.

The CDR3 nucleotides are TGTGCCAGCAGCGCGCGTCGACAGGCGGGGGTGACTGAAGCTTTCTTT. Amino acids: CASSARRQAGVTEAFF. The chain links TRBV14 to TRBJ1-1; perhaps TRBD1 as D (6 bases). Trimming removed 5 bases from V and 5 bases from J, with 21 bases in between. The CDR3 is made up of 16 amino acids. Looked up from germline, CDR1 is SGHDN and CDR2 is FVKESK.

This clone came up once. V usage is TRBV9 and J usage is TRBJ2-3; 7 bases agree with TRBD2. V shed 0 bases, J shed 0 bases, and the junction held 7 bases outside the gene matches. Germline V CDR1 and CDR2: SGDLS, YYNGEE. The CDR3 has 17 residues. The CDR3 here is CASSVDTSSGSTDTQYF. The CDR3 nucleotides read TGTGCCAGCAGCGTAGACACCTCTAGCGGCAGCACAGATACGCAGTATTTT.

The rearrangement links TRBV7-2 to TRBJ2-5; 12 bases fit TRBD2. This CDR3 contains 17 residues. The J segment lost 4 bases and the V segment lost 5 bases, leaving 11 bases of the junction unmatched. Germline CDR1 SGHTA, CDR2 FQGNSA. For the CDR3, the DNA is TGTGCCAGCAGCCCGAGTTCTAGCGGGGGGGGTCCAGAGACCCAGTACTTC. Protein sequence: CASSPSSSGGGPETQYF.

By share of the sample, this clone is medium-sized. The J gene is TRBJ1-6, the V gene TRBV4-3; 12 bases agree with TRBD1. This CDR3 has 17 residues. J lost 11 bases, V lost 2 bases, and 10 bases had no gene match. The germline gives CDR1 LGHNA, CDR2 YSLEER. The chain's CDR3 is CASSQLGLGTGGPPLHF. Here the CDR3 DNA reads TGCGCCAGCAGCCAACTGGGGCTGGGGACAGGGGGCCCACCCCTCCACTTT.

V gene TRBV6-5 combines with J gene TRBJ1-1; D is possibly TRBD1 (5 bases). The CDR3 is 11 amino acids. V dropped 2 bases and J dropped 8 bases, with 6 bases sitting between them. Per the germline V gene, CDR1 is MNHEY and CDR2 is SVGAGI. This CDR3 reads CASSYGAEAFF. CDR3 DNA: TGTGCCAGCAGTTACGGGGCCGAAGCTTTCTTT.

The gene calls are TRBV12-5 and TRBJ1-2, with 8 nucleotides matching TRBD1. This CDR3 region has 13 residues. CDR1 and CDR2 from the germline V gene are LGHNT and FRNRAP. Unmatched junction bases numbered 0, after V lost 1 base and J lost 5 bases. The CDR3 is CASGLGTGYGYTF. CDR3 DNA sequence: TGTGCTAGTGGTTTGGGGACAGGGTATGGCTACACCTTC.

V usage is TRBV18 and J usage is TRBJ1-1; unclear D gene. Germline CDR1 reads KGHSH; CDR2 reads LQKENI. Between the trimmed V and J ends, which lost 3 bases and 11 bases, there was a span of 10 bases. CDR3 size: 11 residues. The CDR3: CASSPRVWAFF. The CDR3 DNA reads as TGTGCCAGCTCACCGAGGGTATGGGCTTTCTTT. Combining the CDR3 with reference TRBV18 and TRBJ1-1 gives the whole variable domain NAGVMQNPRHLVRRRGQEARLRCSPMKGHSHVYWYRQLPEEGLKFMVYLQKENIIDESGMPKERFSAEFPKEGPSILRIQQVVRGDSAAYFCASSPRVWAFFGQGTRLTVV.

This chain links TRBV18 with TRBJ1-2, with 9 nucleotides matching TRBD1. CDR1 is KGHSH and CDR2 is LQKENI in the germline V gene. The CDR3 contains 15 residues. V shed 4 bases, J shed 5 bases, and the junction held 8 bases outside the gene matches. The CDR3 coding sequence is TGTGCCAGCTCACTTTCCGGGACAGGGAGGTATGGCTACACCTTC. Translation gives CASSLSGTGRYGYTF. The variable domain in full, with the rest retrieved from reference TRBV18 and TRBJ1-2, is NAGVMQNPRHLVRRRGQEARLRCSPMKGHSHVYWYRQLPEEGLKFMVYLQKENIIDESGMPKERFSAEFPKEGPSILRIQQVVRGDSAAYFCASSLSGTGRYGYTFGSGTRLTVV.

The chain combines TRBV19 with TRBJ1-1, with a tentative D call TRBD1 (6 bases). From germline, CDR1 is LNHDA and CDR2 SQIVND (reference sequence). This CDR3 region has 14 residues. V was pared by 9 bases and J by 1 base, with 15 bases between. CDR3 sequence: CASAKRTANTEAFF. The CDR3 DNA follows: TGTGCCAGCGCGAAGCGGACAGCGAACACTGAAGCTTTCTTT.

This clone was observed a few times. V is TRBV18 and J is TRBJ1-1; a possible D gene is TRBD1 (5 bases). CDR1 and CDR2 from the germline V gene are KGHSH and LQKENI. This CDR3 has 14 residues. V lost 3 bases and J 11 bases, leaving 19 bases between the germline ends. In DNA, the CDR3 is TGTGCCAGCTCACCGGGGCTCCAGGGCTCTTCGGCTTTCTTT. It codes for CASSPGLQGSSAFF.

The rearrangement links TRBV6-1 to TRBJ2-7, with D perhaps TRBD1 (5 bases). Germline V gene data show CDR1 as MNHNS and CDR2 as SASEGT. The CDR3 sequence is 14 residues long. The V end lost 7 bases, the J end lost 5 bases, and 18 bases lay between the germline ends. In DNA form, the CDR3 reads TGTGCCAGCAATCAAATCAGGGCAGAGGACGAGCAGTACTTC. Translating gives CASNQIRAEDEQYF.

The chain couples TRBV4-3 to TRBJ2-4, with 11 bases lining up with TRBD1. The CDR3 consists of 20 residues. Germline V gene data show CDR1 as LGHNA and CDR2 as YSLEER. V lost 2 bases and J lost 0; bases outside the gene matches: 12. The CDR3: CASSQQPGQGGTLAKNIQYF. The CDR3, as DNA: TGCGCCAGCAGCCAACAACCGGGACAGGGGGGAACTCTAGCCAAAAACATTCAGTACTTC.

The sample holds one count of this clone. The chain carries TRBV4-3 and TRBJ2-7; 9 nucleotides line up with TRBD1. The CDR3 runs 15 residues. From germline, CDR1 is LGHNA and CDR2 YSLEER. V lost 4 bases and J lost 2; bases outside the gene matches: 6. Written as DNA, the CDR3 is TGCGCCAGCAGCCTTGCTACAGGGGGCACCTACGAGCAGTACTTC. Encoded protein: CASSLATGGTYEQYF.

This sequence joins TRBV25-1 and TRBJ2-2, with TRBD1 identical over 10 bases. CDR3 length: 14 residues. Germline CDR1 reads MGHDK; CDR2 reads SYGVNS. V gave up 5 bases and J gave up 8 bases; unmatched junction bases: 5. This chain's CDR3 is CASSRQGAGGELFF. The CDR3 coding sequence is TGTGCCAGCAGTCGACAGGGGGCCGGGGGGGAGCTGTTTTTT.

The genes are TRBV7-3 and TRBJ1-6; possibly TRBD1 for D (5 bases). Germline V gives CDR1 SGHTA, CDR2 FQGTGA. Between the trimmed V and J ends, which lost 5 bases and 8 bases, there was a span of 10 bases. This CDR3 spans 13 amino acids. CDR3 DNA: TGTGCCAGCAGCCTACAGGTCTATTCACCCCTCCACTTT. The encoded protein is CASSLQVYSPLHF. Full variable domain (outside the CDR3, taken from reference TRBV7-3 and TRBJ1-6): GAGVSQTPSNKVTEKGKYVELRCDPISGHTALYWYRQSLGQGPEFLIYFQGTGAADDSGLPNDRFFAVRPEGSVSTLKIQRTERGDSAVYLCASSLQVYSPLHFGNGTRLTVT.

The chain recombines TRBV4-2 with TRBJ1-2, with a tentative D call TRBD1 (5 bases). The V gene's germline CDR1 is LGHNA and CDR2 YNFKEQ. There are 16 residues in the CDR3. V was trimmed by 4 bases and J by 6 bases, leaving 21 bases between them. The CDR3 DNA follows: TGTGCCAGCAGCCGCCTCGGACAAGGCCTATTAGATGGCTACACCTTC. Translating it yields CASSRLGQGLLDGYTF.

The CDR3 loop reads CASSQDLDRGETQYF. The CDR3 DNA sequence: TGTGCCAGCAGCCAAGATCTCGACAGGGGGGAGACCCAGTACTTC. The rearrangement joins TRBV4-2 to TRBJ2-5; 9 bases match TRBD1. The V and J ends lost 0 bases and 5 bases, in that order; junction bases with no gene match: 4. The CDR3 covers 15 residues. Germline loops: CDR1 LGHNA, CDR2 YNFKEQ.

In this sample, this clone turned up once. DNA for the CDR3: TGTGCCAGCAGTTACGAGGGAGGGATTAACTATGGCTACACCTTC. Translating gives CASSYEGGINYGYTF. The chain employs TRBV6-5 and TRBJ1-2; D is unresolved. Per germline, CDR1 MNHEY and CDR2 SVGAGI. The CDR3 runs 15 residues. Trimming stripped 2 bases from V and 1 base from J, with 11 bases between.

This chain uses TRBV4-2 with TRBJ1-5, with D perhaps matching TRBD1 (5 bases). V dropped 0 bases and J dropped 2 bases, with 11 bases sitting between them. Germline V gives CDR1 LGHNA, CDR2 YNFKEQ. The CDR3 runs 16 residues. CDR3 loop: CASSQDVQGGNQPQHF. CDR3 bases: TGTGCCAGCAGCCAAGATGTGCAGGGCGGCAATCAGCCCCAGCATTTT.

This chain connects TRBV7-2 to TRBJ1-6, with 10 bases matching TRBD1. The CDR3 has 15 amino acids. V lost 3 bases, J lost 6 bases, and 2 bases stayed unmatched. Germline loops: CDR1 SGHTA, CDR2 FQGNSA. Written as DNA, the CDR3 is TGTGCCAGCAGCTTGGGGACAGGGGTTAATTCACCCCTCCACTTT. Its translation is CASSLGTGVNSPLHF.

The CDR3 loop is CASSLIDRVAQPQHF. The CDR3 region has the DNA TGTGCCAGCAGCTTAATCGACAGGGTAGCTCAGCCCCAGCATTTT. J is TRBJ1-5 and V is TRBV7-3, with 7 bases lining up with TRBD1. CDR1 SGHTA and CDR2 FQGTGA come from the germline V gene. V shed 1 base, J shed 6 bases, and the junction held 6 bases outside the gene matches. The CDR3 spans 15 residues.

The chain combines TRBV20-1 with TRBJ1-2; D is unclear. The germline gives CDR1 DFQATT, CDR2 SNEGSKA (reference sequence). The CDR3 contains 8 residues. V was clipped by 8 bases and J by 6 bases, with 4 bases between them. The chain's CDR3 is CSYNGYTF. CDR3 nucleotides: TGCAGTTACAATGGCTACACCTTC.

A word on this clone: Its ends do not fully match the called genes, so a read error is possible. CDR3 sequence (DNA): TGTGCCAGCAGCCCACAGGGGGCTGGAGACACCATATATTTT. Translated, it gives CASSPQGAGDTIYF. The J gene is TRBJ1-3, the V gene TRBV7-9; TRBD1 matches at 9 bases. The germline gives CDR1 SEHNR, CDR2 FQNEAQ (reference sequence). The CDR3 consists of 14 residues. The entire variable domain, with the rest obtained from reference TRBV7-9 and TRBJ1-3, is as follows: DTGVSQNPRHKITKRGQNVTFRCDPISEHNRLYWYRQTLGQGPEFLTYFQNEAQLEKSRLLSDRFSAERPKGSFSTLEIQRTEQGDSAMYLCASSPQGAGDTIYFGEGSWLTVV.

This chain connects TRBV4-2 to TRBJ1-6; no clear D gene. There are 17 residues in the CDR3. Germline lookup yields CDR1 LGHNA and CDR2 YNFKEQ. Trimming removed 0 bases at V and 0 bases at J, with 9 bases between. Here the CDR3 DNA reads TGTGCCAGCAGCCAAGATCTTAGCAGCTCCTATAATTCACCCCTCCACTTT. Encoded protein: CASSQDLSSSYNSPLHF.

The rearrangement joins TRBV29-1 to TRBJ2-7; D may be TRBD2 (7 bases). There are 12 residues in the CDR3. The V gene's germline CDR1 is SQVTM and CDR2 ANQGSEA. Trimming pared 6 bases from V and 8 bases from J, leaving 17 bases between. The CDR3, as DNA: TGCAGCGTGGGAGGGACACTCCAACAGCAGTACTTC. Encoded protein: CSVGGTLQQQYF.

This chain uses TRBV6-1 with TRBJ1-2, with TRBD1 matching over 10 bases. Germline CDR1 reads MNHNS; CDR2 reads SASEGT. The CDR3 is made up of 14 amino acids. The J segment lost 4 bases and the V segment lost 5 bases, leaving 4 bases of the junction unmatched. The CDR3 DNA follows: TGTGCCAGCAGTTCGACAGGGGGCTTCTATGGCTACACCTTC. Amino acid sequence: CASSSTGGFYGYTF.

This chain uses TRBV7-8 with TRBJ1-4; 7 bases are a match to TRBD1. V lost 0 bases and J lost 4; bases outside the gene matches: 14. Germline loops: CDR1 SGHVS, CDR2 FQNEAQ. CDR3 length equals 19 residues. DNA of the CDR3: TGTGCCAGCAGCTTAGCGCCCGGCAACATCAGGGGGAATAATGAAAAACTGTTTTTT. Encoded protein: CASSLAPGNIRGNNEKLFF.

This clone was detected only once. CDR3 in amino acids: CASNGLTLEETQYF. The CDR3, as DNA: TGTGCCAGCAACGGTTTAACGCTAGAAGAGACCCAGTACTTC. The chain uses TRBV6-1 and TRBJ2-5, with D hard to call. Germline V CDR1 and CDR2: MNHNS, SASEGT. The CDR3 extends over 14 amino acids. V dropped 7 bases and J dropped 3 bases, with 15 bases sitting between them.

This clone is medium-sized in the sample. The rearrangement uses TRBV5-1 and TRBJ1-3, with a possible D match to TRBD1 (5 bases). CDR1 and CDR2 (germline): SGHRS, YFSETQ. The CDR3 is 15 residues long. The V end lost 4 bases, the J end lost 3 bases, and 14 bases lay between the germline ends. CDR3 residues: CASSAGGILGNTIYF. The CDR3 nucleotides read TGCGCCAGCAGCGCCGGGGGAATCCTTGGAAACACCATATATTTT. Together with reference TRBV5-1 and TRBJ1-3, the CDR3 gives the full variable domain: KAGVTQTPRYLIKTRGQQVTLSCSPISGHRSVSWYQQTPGQGLQFLFEYFSETQRNKGNFPGRFSGRQFSNSRSEMNVSTLELGDSALYLCASSAGGILGNTIYFGEGSWLTVV.

The chain employs TRBV19 and TRBJ2-1, with D perhaps matching TRBD2 (5 bases). The CDR3 covers 14 residues. CDR1 LNHDA and CDR2 SQIVND come from the germline V gene (reference sequence). The ends were cut back, 5 bases at V and 7 bases at J, with 15 bases in the middle. In DNA form, the CDR3 reads TGTGCCAGTAGTGTCATTGTCAGCGGAAATGAGCAGTTCTTC. Amino acids: CASSVIVSGNEQFF.